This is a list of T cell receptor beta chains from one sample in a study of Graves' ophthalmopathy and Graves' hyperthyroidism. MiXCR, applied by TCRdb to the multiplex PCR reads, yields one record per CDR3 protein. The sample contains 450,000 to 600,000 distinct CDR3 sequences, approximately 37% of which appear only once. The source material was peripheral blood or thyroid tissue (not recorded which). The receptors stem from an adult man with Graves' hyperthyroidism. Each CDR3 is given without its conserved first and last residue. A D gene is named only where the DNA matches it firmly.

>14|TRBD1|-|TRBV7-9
ASSSWDSTAKNIQY
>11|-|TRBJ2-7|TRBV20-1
SANMDGTYEQY
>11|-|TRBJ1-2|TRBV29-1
SVPQEVNYGYT
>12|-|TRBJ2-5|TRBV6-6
ASKVDSFQETQY
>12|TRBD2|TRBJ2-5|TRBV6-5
TSSYGGRTETQY
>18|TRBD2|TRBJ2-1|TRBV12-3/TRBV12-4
ASSRETSGRAPSSYNEQF
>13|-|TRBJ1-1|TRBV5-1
ASSYGIGGNTEAF
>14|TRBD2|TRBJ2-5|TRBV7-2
ASSASSGSTQETQY
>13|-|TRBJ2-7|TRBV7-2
ASSLRTAISYEQY
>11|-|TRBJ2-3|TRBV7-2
ASSPRRTDTQY
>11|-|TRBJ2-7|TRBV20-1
SARTKEGDEQY
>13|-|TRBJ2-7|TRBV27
ASSFRAAASYEQY
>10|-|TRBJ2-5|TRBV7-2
ASSLRGVTQY
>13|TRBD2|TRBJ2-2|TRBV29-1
SVEEPSGNTGELF
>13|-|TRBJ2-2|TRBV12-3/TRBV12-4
ASRTSRAGTGELF